Presented here are 21 T cell receptor beta chains from one specimen sequenced in a study of blood T cell repertoires in COVID-19. Generated by immunoSEQ multiplex PCR, the TCRdb table keeps only in-frame clones and is missing some. The sample contains roughly 160,000 clones, under 90% of which appear only once. The sequencing input was PBMCs or T cells enriched from blood (not recorded which). Receptors were obtained from a man in his 60s who had recovered from COVID-19.

The J gene is TRBJ1-1, the V gene TRBV30; D uncertain. CDR1 is GTSNPN and CDR2 is SVGIG in the germline V gene (reference sequence). Trimming cost V 5 bases and J 1 base, with 11 bases left between them. This CDR3 has 13 residues. In nucleotides, the CDR3 is TGTGCCTGGGGTTTTGAGTGGAACACTGAAGCTTTCTTT. This translates into CAWGFEWNTEAFF.

This clone has a single count. The chain links TRBV5-5 to TRBJ2-3; possible D gene TRBD2, 6 bases. The germline V gene has CDR1 SGHKS and CDR2 YYEKEE (reference sequence). The CDR3 loop spans 18 amino acids. The V and J ends lost 3 bases and 2 bases respectively, with 22 bases between them. In DNA, the CDR3 is TGTGCCAGCAGCTGGAGCTACTCGGGACTGGAATACACAGATACGCAGTATTTT. Translation gives CASSWSYSGLEYTDTQYF.

The chain recombines TRBV12-3 or TRBV12-4 with TRBJ1-2; 7 bases line up with TRBD1. The CDR3 is made up of 13 amino acids. The J segment lost 8 bases and the V segment lost 6 bases, leaving 9 bases of the junction unmatched. CDR3 in DNA: TGTGCCAGCAGCTTGGGACAGAGGAAGGGCTACACCTTC. It translates to CASSLGQRKGYTF.

V is TRBV19 and J is TRBJ1-4, with D possibly TRBD1 on 6 matching bases. Trimming removed 8 bases at V and 6 bases at J, with 16 bases between. Germline V gene sequence: CDR1 LNHDA, CDR2 SQIVND (reference sequence). The CDR3 length is 14 residues. Here the CDR3 reads CASGAAGEDEKLFF. The CDR3 DNA reads as TGTGCCAGTGGGGCGGCAGGGGAAGATGAAAAACTGTTTTTT. The full variable domain, rest sourced from reference TRBV19 and TRBJ1-4, is DGGITQSPKYLFRKEGQNVTLSCEQNLNHDAMYWYRQDPGQGLRLIYYSQIVNDFQKGDIAEGYSVSREKKESFPLTVTSAQKNPTAFYLCASGAAGEDEKLFFGSGTQLSVL.

The chain links TRBV28 to TRBJ1-2, with 7 nucleotides matching TRBD1. The ends lost 7 bases at V and 8 bases at J; junction bases unmatched: 13. The germline gives CDR1 MDHEN, CDR2 SYDVKM. The CDR3 loop spans 14 amino acids. CDR3 bases: TGTGCCAGCACCCTGGGGAAGGGGGCTCAGGGCTACACCTTC. Translation gives CASTLGKGAQGYTF.

The rearrangement links TRBV5-4 to TRBJ2-7; D is possibly TRBD1 (5 bases). Trimming cost V 0 bases and J 7 bases, with 11 bases left between them. The CDR3 is made up of 13 amino acids. CDR1 SGHNT and CDR2 YYREEE come from the germline V gene (reference sequence). In DNA, the CDR3 is TGTGCCAGCAGCTTGGTGGCAGGGCGAGAGCAGTACTTC. This codes for CASSLVAGREQYF.

This clone was counted a single time. The rearrangement uses TRBV27 and TRBJ1-2, with 12 bases identical to TRBD1. The germline V gene encodes CDR1 MNHEY and CDR2 SMNVEV (reference sequence). With 5 bases clipped from V and 7 bases from J, the junction kept 5 bases outside the gene matches. The CDR3 has 14 amino acids. The CDR3 spells CASSPGQGALGYTF. The CDR3 DNA reads as TGTGCCAGCAGTCCGGGACAGGGGGCGCTTGGCTACACCTTC.

The chain recombines TRBV28 with TRBJ1-5; D perhaps matches TRBD1 (5 bases). Germline V gene lookup returns CDR1 MDHEN and CDR2 SYDVKM. The CDR3 contains 19 residues. V lost 3 bases to trimming and J lost 0 bases, with 21 bases between them. The CDR3 DNA sequence: TGTGCCAGCAGTTTCTTAGGGCGGCAGGGCGGGGATAGCAATCAGCCCCAGCATTTT. Its translation is CASSFLGRQGGDSNQPQHF.

This chain joins TRBV7-9 and TRBJ2-2, with 7 bases fitting TRBD2. Germline CDR1 and CDR2: SEHNR and FQNEAQ (reference sequence). Unmatched junction bases numbered 4, after V lost 2 bases and J lost 1 base. This CDR3 contains 16 residues. CDR3 protein: CASSLRTGGNTGELFF. In nucleotides, the CDR3 is TGTGCCAGCAGCTTAAGGACGGGAGGGAACACCGGGGAGCTGTTTTTT.

The chain links TRBV7-3 to TRBJ2-1; D possibly corresponds to TRBD2 (6 bases). From germline, CDR1 is SGHTA and CDR2 FQGTGA. The V gene lost 2 bases and the J gene lost 0 bases, with 8 bases spanning the gap. The CDR3 loop spans 15 amino acids. CDR3 protein: CASSLLASSYNEQFF. The DNA for the CDR3 is TGTGCCAGCAGCTTACTAGCGAGCTCCTACAATGAGCAGTTCTTC.

This rearrangement joins TRBV7-9 to TRBJ1-2; the D gene is possibly TRBD1 (5 bases). Germline V CDR1 and CDR2: SEHNR, FQNEAQ (reference sequence). CDR3 length equals 13 residues. V lost 4 bases and J lost 3, with 9 bases in between. The CDR3 loop is CASSYDSDYGYTF. The DNA for the CDR3 is TGTGCCAGCAGCTACGACAGCGACTATGGCTACACCTTC.

The V and J genes are TRBV19 and TRBJ2-5; 9 bases fit TRBD2. V shed 4 bases and J 5 bases; nucleotides not matched to a gene: 8. The CDR3 runs to 15 residues. Per germline, CDR1 LNHDA and CDR2 SQIVND (reference sequence). CDR3 nucleotide sequence: TGTGCCAGTAGTAAAGCGGGAGGATTTGGGGAGACCCAGTACTTC. It codes for CASSKAGGFGETQYF.

The chain is built from TRBV10-3 and TRBJ2-7, with TRBD2 matching over 8 bases. CDR1 is ENHRY and CDR2 is SYGVKD in the germline V gene. This CDR3 has 12 residues. Germline trimming cut 6 bases from V and 4 bases from J; bases unmatched to any gene: 2. The CDR3 nucleotides are TGTGCCATCAGCCGGGGGGGATACGAGCAGTACTTC. This codes for CAISRGGYEQYF.

The chain carries TRBV6-5 and TRBJ2-5; TRBD1 aligns across 8 bases. The CDR3 spans 16 residues. After removal of 4 bases from V and 5 bases from J, the junction contained 12 bases not matched to a gene. CDR1 is MNHEY and CDR2 is SVGAGI in the germline V gene. The CDR3 loop reads CASSSSNQGAWETQYF. The CDR3, as DNA: TGTGCCAGCAGTTCCAGCAACCAGGGGGCATGGGAGACCCAGTACTTC.

This clone was picked up a small number of times. This rearrangement joins TRBV10-3 to TRBJ1-1; no reliable D call. The CDR3 spans 13 residues. Deletions cut 3 bases from V and 11 bases from J, with 16 bases between. The germline CDR1 and CDR2 sequences are ENHRY and SYGVKD. The CDR3 DNA reads as TGTGCCATCAGTGAAAACAGTCTCAGTGAGGCTTTCTTT. Residues: CAISENSLSEAFF.

V gene TRBV6-5 combines with J gene TRBJ2-1; TRBD2 agrees at 7 bases. Germline V gene lookup returns CDR1 MNHEY and CDR2 SVGAGI. The V and J ends lost 6 bases and 4 bases, in that order; junction bases with no gene match: 6. The CDR3 sequence is 14 residues long. CDR3 DNA sequence: TGTGCCAGCAGACCCAGCGGGATTTACAATGAGCAGTTCTTC. It encodes CASRPSGIYNEQFF.

The J gene is TRBJ2-2, the V gene TRBV2; 12 bases line up with TRBD2. The CDR3 is 15 amino acids. Looked up from germline, CDR1 is SNHLY and CDR2 is FYNNEI. J was trimmed by 6 bases and V by 6 bases; bases with no gene match: 5. The CDR3 DNA is TGTGCCAGCAGACGAGCTAGCGGGGGGGCCGGGGAGCTGTTTTTT. It specifies CASRRASGGAGELFF. The full variable domain, its missing parts supplied by reference TRBV2 and TRBJ2-2, is EPEVTQTPSHQVTQMGQEVILRCVPISNHLYFYWYRQILGQKVEFLVSFYNNEISEKSEIFDDQFSVERPDGSNFTLKIRSTKLEDSAMYFCASRRASGGAGELFFGEGSRLTVL.

This chain uses TRBV10-3 with TRBJ2-1; 13 nucleotides align to TRBD2. J gave up 6 bases and V 0 bases, and 5 bases lay outside the gene matches. Germline-derived CDR1 and CDR2 are ENHRY and SYGVKD. CDR3 size: 17 residues. The CDR3 reads CAISESGTSGNSNEQFF. DNA for the CDR3: TGTGCCATCAGTGAGTCTGGGACTAGCGGGAACAGCAATGAGCAGTTCTTC.

V is TRBV20-1 and J is TRBJ2-5, with D possibly matching TRBD2 (6 bases). There are 11 residues in the CDR3. Germline CDR1 reads DFQATT; CDR2 reads SNEGSKA (reference sequence). With 6 bases removed from V and 5 bases from J, the gap between germline ends came to 10 bases. Written as DNA, the CDR3 is TGCAGTGCGCTCCGGGGGGAGACCCAGTACTTC. Its translation: CSALRGETQYF.

As regards this clone: A read error may explain this, as a much larger clone is one base away. V and J are TRBV7-2 and TRBJ2-3, with 7 nucleotides matching TRBD1. Germline-derived CDR1 and CDR2 are SGHTA and FQGNSA. The CDR3 spans 13 residues. V shed 4 bases, J shed 4 bases, and the junction held 2 bases outside the gene matches. CDR3 sequence reads: CASSSTGPDTQYF. CDR3 DNA: TGTGCCAGCAGCTCGACAGGGCCAGATACGCAGTATTTT.

V usage is TRBV10-2 and J usage is TRBJ2-3; D may be TRBD2 (6 bases). Germline V gene data show CDR1 as WSHSY and CDR2 as SAAADI. Trimming cost V 3 bases and J 2 bases, with 12 bases left between them. The CDR3 sequence is 15 residues long. The CDR3 sequence: CASSDTSIDTDTQYF. CDR3 nucleotides: TGCGCCAGCAGTGATACTAGCATAGACACAGATACGCAGTATTTT.